Listed below are T cell receptor beta chains from one sample, sequenced in a study of T cell changes during pregnancy in multiple sclerosis. Generated by immunoSEQ multiplex PCR, the TCRdb table keeps only in-frame clones and is missing some. Of roughly 100,000 clones listed, roughly 90% are singletons. The sequencing here drew on peripheral blood, taken after pregnancy. These receptors all stem from a female donor with multiple sclerosis, enrolled in a pregnancy study. Both conserved end residues are part of each CDR3. The D gene is left open where the match is weak. Size is omitted from some rows. Given values are once, few, many or a class for expanded clones.

clone size: -; J gene: TRBJ2-1; D gene: TRBD2; V gene: TRBV27; CDR3 DNA: TGTGCCAGCAGTTACGCCGGGACTAGCTCACATGAGCAGTTCTTC; CDR3 protein: CASSYAGTSSHEQFF
clone size: -; J gene: TRBJ1-1; D gene: TRBD1; V gene: TRBV27; CDR3 DNA: TGTGCCAGCAGTTCCGGGACAGTGAACACTGAAGCTTTCTTT; CDR3 protein: CASSSGTVNTEAFF
clone size: -; J gene: TRBJ1-2; D gene: TRBD1; V gene: TRBV9; CDR3 DNA: TGTGCCAGCAGCCCCAAGCGTAGGTTGACAGGGCCTAATTATGGCTACACCTTC; CDR3 protein: CASSPKRRLTGPNYGYTF
clone size: -; J gene: TRBJ2-2; D gene: -; V gene: TRBV10-1; CDR3 DNA: TGCGCCAGCAGAAGAGACACAAACACCGGGGAGCTGTTTTTT; CDR3 protein: CASRRDTNTGELFF
clone size: -; J gene: TRBJ2-2; D gene: -; V gene: TRBV9; CDR3 DNA: TGTGCCAGCGAACCCCAGACTAACACCGGGGAGCTGTTTTTT; CDR3 protein: CASEPQTNTGELFF
clone size: -; J gene: TRBJ2-7; D gene: -; V gene: TRBV10-3; CDR3 DNA: TGTGCCGTCGGGGGGCCTGGGGCTAGCTCCGAGCAGTACTTC; CDR3 protein: CAVGGPGASSEQYF
clone size: -; J gene: TRBJ2-2; D gene: TRBD2; V gene: TRBV5-1; CDR3 DNA: TGCGCCAGCAGCTCGGGACTAGATAACACCGGGGAGCTGTTTTTT; CDR3 protein: CASSSGLDNTGELFF
clone size: -; J gene: TRBJ1-1; D gene: -; V gene: TRBV2; CDR3 DNA: TGTGCCAGCAGTGCGGACAAGAACACTGAAGCTTTCTTT; CDR3 protein: CASSADKNTEAFF
clone size: -; J gene: TRBJ2-7; D gene: -; V gene: TRBV6-6; CDR3 DNA: TGTGCCAGCAGTTACGCAGGGGAAGGCTACGAGCAGTACTTC; CDR3 protein: CASSYAGEGYEQYF
clone size: -; J gene: TRBJ1-5; D gene: -; V gene: TRBV15; CDR3 DNA: TGTGCCACCAGCAGAGATGTGGGAGCGAGTCAGCCCCAGCATTTT; CDR3 protein: CATSRDVGASQPQHF
clone size: once; J gene: TRBJ1-4; D gene: TRBD1; V gene: TRBV6-5; CDR3 DNA: TGTGCCAGCAGCCTTTACAGGGGTAGTAATGAAAAACTGTTTTTT; CDR3 protein: CASSLYRGSNEKLFF
clone size: once; J gene: TRBJ2-2; D gene: -; V gene: TRBV15; CDR3 DNA: TGTGCCACCAGCACTTCTACAGGTGACGGGGAGCTGTTTTTT; CDR3 protein: CATSTSTGDGELFF
clone size: -; J gene: TRBJ2-1; D gene: TRBD2; V gene: TRBV19; CDR3 DNA: TGTGCCAGTAGTACCTTCTTTAGCGGGGGGAACCTGTACAATGAGCAGTTCTTC; CDR3 protein: CASSTFFSGGNLYNEQFF
clone size: -; J gene: TRBJ2-2; D gene: TRBD1; V gene: TRBV4-1; CDR3 DNA: TGCGCCAGCAGAAGGACAGGGGGCGCGACCGGGGAGCTGTTTTTT; CDR3 protein: CASRRTGGATGELFF
clone size: -; J gene: TRBJ2-1; D gene: TRBD1; V gene: TRBV5-4; CDR3 DNA: TGTGCCAGCAGCGTTGACAGGGGCTACAATGAGCAGTTCTTC; CDR3 protein: CASSVDRGYNEQFF
clone size: -; J gene: TRBJ2-2; D gene: TRBD2; V gene: TRBV19; CDR3 DNA: TGTGCCAGTAGTCCGGCGGGGGGGCCTAGCGGGGAGCTGTTTTTT; CDR3 protein: CASSPAGGPSGELFF
clone size: -; J gene: TRBJ2-5; D gene: -; V gene: TRBV27; CDR3 DNA: TGTGCCAGCAGTTTTAGAAGGGGGGGGGCAGGAGAGACCCAGTACTTC; CDR3 protein: CASSFRRGGAGETQYF
clone size: -; J gene: TRBJ2-1; D gene: TRBD2; V gene: TRBV6-1; CDR3 DNA: TGTGCCAGCAGTCCTCTAGCGGGGGGTAACAATGAGCAGTTCTTC; CDR3 protein: CASSPLAGGNNEQFF
clone size: -; J gene: TRBJ1-2; D gene: TRBD1; V gene: TRBV18; CDR3 DNA: TGTGCCAGCTCACCCCCGACAGGGGTCTATGGCTACACCTTC; CDR3 protein: CASSPPTGVYGYTF
clone size: -; J gene: TRBJ1-3; D gene: -; V gene: TRBV10-3; CDR3 DNA: TGTGCCATCAGTGGGGACATCTCTGGAAACACCATATATTTT; CDR3 protein: CAISGDISGNTIYF
clone size: -; J gene: TRBJ1-5; D gene: TRBD1; V gene: TRBV2; CDR3 DNA: TGTGCCAGCAAACAGGGGAATCAGCCCCAGCATTTT; CDR3 protein: CASKQGNQPQHF
clone size: -; J gene: TRBJ2-2; D gene: TRBD1; V gene: TRBV28; CDR3 DNA: TGTGCCAGCAGTTCCGACAGGGGGCGCTTAGGGGAGCTGTTTTTT; CDR3 protein: CASSSDRGRLGELFF
clone size: -; J gene: TRBJ2-3; D gene: TRBD2; V gene: TRBV27; CDR3 DNA: TGTGCCAGCAGTTTGGGACTAGCGCAGGATACGCAGTATTTT; CDR3 protein: CASSLGLAQDTQYF
clone size: -; J gene: TRBJ2-7; D gene: TRBD2; V gene: TRBV4-1; CDR3 DNA: TGCGCCAGCAGCCAAGGGAGACTAGCGGCGCAAGAGCAGTACTTC; CDR3 protein: CASSQGRLAAQEQYF
clone size: -; J gene: TRBJ2-1; D gene: -; V gene: TRBV21-1; CDR3 DNA: TGTGCCAGCAGCACTACCGGGACAGGGGAGTACAATGAGCAGTTCTTC; CDR3 protein: CASSTTGTGEYNEQFF
clone size: -; J gene: TRBJ2-3; D gene: TRBD1; V gene: TRBV9; CDR3 DNA: TGTGCCAGCAGCGTAGCTGGGGGTTGGGGACAGGGGGCTGCAGATACGCAGTATTTT; CDR3 protein: CASSVAGGWGQGAADTQYF
clone size: -; J gene: TRBJ1-2; D gene: TRBD1; V gene: TRBV27; CDR3 DNA: TGTGCCAGCAGCCATAGGGGGCTCCATGGCTACACCTTC; CDR3 protein: CASSHRGLHGYTF
clone size: -; J gene: TRBJ2-1; D gene: TRBD2; V gene: TRBV5-1; CDR3 DNA: TGCGCCAGCAGCTTGGATTCTAGCGGGGGAGGGAATGAGCAGTTCTTC; CDR3 protein: CASSLDSSGGGNEQFF
clone size: -; J gene: TRBJ2-6; D gene: -; V gene: TRBV2; CDR3 DNA: TGTGCCAGCAGTGAAATAGCTGCGAGCTCTGGGGCCAACGTCCTGACTTTC; CDR3 protein: CASSEIAASSGANVLTF
clone size: -; J gene: TRBJ1-4; D gene: TRBD1; V gene: TRBV28; CDR3 DNA: TGTGCCAGCAGTTCGGGACAGATTAATGAAAAACTGTTTTTT; CDR3 protein: CASSSGQINEKLFF
clone size: -; J gene: TRBJ1-1; D gene: -; V gene: TRBV7-9; CDR3 DNA: TGTGCCAGCAGCTTATTAGAAGTGACTGAAGCTTTCTTT; CDR3 protein: CASSLLEVTEAFF
clone size: -; J gene: TRBJ1-4; D gene: TRBD1; V gene: TRBV19; CDR3 DNA: TGTGCCAGTAGTATCTCGACAGGGAATAATGAAAAACTGTTTTTT; CDR3 protein: CASSISTGNNEKLFF
clone size: -; J gene: TRBJ2-1; D gene: TRBD2; V gene: TRBV7-6; CDR3 DNA: TGTGCCAGCAGCTTAGAGGCTAGCGGGGGTTACAATGAGCAGTTCTTC; CDR3 protein: CASSLEASGGYNEQFF
clone size: -; J gene: TRBJ2-5; D gene: TRBD1; V gene: TRBV14; CDR3 DNA: TGTGCCAGCAGCCGACAGGGGAAGACCCAGTACTTC; CDR3 protein: CASSRQGKTQYF
clone size: -; J gene: TRBJ2-2; D gene: -; V gene: TRBV10-3; CDR3 DNA: TGTGCCATCGGGCAGCCGCAGGGTCTTACCACCGGGGAGCTGTTTTTT; CDR3 protein: CAIGQPQGLTTGELFF
clone size: -; J gene: TRBJ2-3; D gene: -; V gene: TRBV18; CDR3 DNA: TGTGCCAGCTCACCACCCCGCGGGGTAGGGGAAACAGATACGCAGTATTTT; CDR3 protein: CASSPPRGVGETDTQYF
clone size: -; J gene: TRBJ2-3; D gene: -; V gene: TRBV30; CDR3 DNA: TGTGCCTGGAACATGGGGGGAGATACGCAGTATTTT; CDR3 protein: CAWNMGGDTQYF
clone size: -; J gene: TRBJ1-1; D gene: -; V gene: TRBV25-1; CDR3 DNA: TGTGCCAGCAGTGAAGACAGTAGGGAGGGGCGCACTGAAGCTTTCTTT; CDR3 protein: CASSEDSREGRTEAFF
clone size: -; J gene: TRBJ2-1; D gene: TRBD2; V gene: TRBV6-6; CDR3 DNA: TGTGCCAGCAGTTACCCTAAAGAGCGGGGGGCGGGTGAGCAGTTCTTC; CDR3 protein: CASSYPKERGAGEQFF
clone size: -; J gene: TRBJ2-1; D gene: -; V gene: TRBV6-6; CDR3 DNA: TGTGCCAGCAGTTACGTAGGGAGCTCCTACAATGAGCAGTTCTTC; CDR3 protein: CASSYVGSSYNEQFF
clone size: once; J gene: TRBJ1-6; D gene: -; V gene: TRBV10-2; CDR3 DNA: TGCGCCAGCAGTGAGAGCGACAGTCGCACACCCCTCCACTTT; CDR3 protein: CASSESDSRTPLHF
clone size: -; J gene: TRBJ1-4; D gene: -; V gene: TRBV5-8; CDR3 DNA: TGTGCCAGCAATGAACTCGACAGACCTAATGAAAAACTGTTTTTT; CDR3 protein: CASNELDRPNEKLFF
clone size: once; J gene: TRBJ1-6; D gene: -; V gene: TRBV16; CDR3 DNA: TGTGCCAGCAGCCCCACGACAGGCGAGCAATCCGGTTCACCCCTCCACTTT; CDR3 protein: CASSPTTGEQSGSPLHF
clone size: -; J gene: TRBJ1-5; D gene: TRBD1; V gene: TRBV2; CDR3 DNA: TGTGCCAGCAGCGTCGTTCTTTTGACAGGGGAAAGAGTTGGCAATCAGCCCCAGCATTTT; CDR3 protein: CASSVVLLTGERVGNQPQHF
clone size: once; J gene: TRBJ2-7; D gene: -; V gene: TRBV4-1; CDR3 DNA: TGCGCCAGCAGCCAAGATCAGGTGGTGGGCGAGCAGTACTTC; CDR3 protein: CASSQDQVVGEQYF
clone size: -; J gene: TRBJ2-3; D gene: -; V gene: TRBV27; CDR3 DNA: TGTGCCAGCAGTCTCCCCGGAGGCACAGATACGCAGTATTTT; CDR3 protein: CASSLPGGTDTQYF
clone size: -; J gene: TRBJ1-2; D gene: TRBD1; V gene: TRBV11-2; CDR3 DNA: TGTGCCAGCAGCAACCGTATGACAGGGGCCGTCCTTGGCTACACCTTC; CDR3 protein: CASSNRMTGAVLGYTF
clone size: -; J gene: TRBJ1-1; D gene: TRBD1; V gene: TRBV14; CDR3 DNA: TGTGCCAGCAGCCAAGTGGACAGGGGAGGCACTGAAGCTTTCTTT; CDR3 protein: CASSQVDRGGTEAFF